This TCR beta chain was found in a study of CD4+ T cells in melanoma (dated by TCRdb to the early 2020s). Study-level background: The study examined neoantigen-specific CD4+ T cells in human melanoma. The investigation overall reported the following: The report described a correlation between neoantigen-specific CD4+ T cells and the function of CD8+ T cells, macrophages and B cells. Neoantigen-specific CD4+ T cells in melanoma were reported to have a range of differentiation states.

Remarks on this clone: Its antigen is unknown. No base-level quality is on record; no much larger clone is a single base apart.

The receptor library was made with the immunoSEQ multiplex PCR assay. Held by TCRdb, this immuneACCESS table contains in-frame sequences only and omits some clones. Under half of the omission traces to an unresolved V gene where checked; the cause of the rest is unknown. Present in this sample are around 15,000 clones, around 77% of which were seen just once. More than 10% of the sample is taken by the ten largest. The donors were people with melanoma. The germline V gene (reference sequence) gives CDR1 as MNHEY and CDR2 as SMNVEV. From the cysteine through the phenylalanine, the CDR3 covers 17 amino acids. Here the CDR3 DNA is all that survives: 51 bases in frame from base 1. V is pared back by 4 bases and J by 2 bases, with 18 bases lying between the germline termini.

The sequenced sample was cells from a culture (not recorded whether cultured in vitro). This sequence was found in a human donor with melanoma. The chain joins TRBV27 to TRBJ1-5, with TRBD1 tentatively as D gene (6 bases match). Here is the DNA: TGTGCCAGCAGTTCCTCAAAGGGGGGACGGCGCAATCAGCCCCAGCATTTT. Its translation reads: CASSSSKGGRRNQPQHF.